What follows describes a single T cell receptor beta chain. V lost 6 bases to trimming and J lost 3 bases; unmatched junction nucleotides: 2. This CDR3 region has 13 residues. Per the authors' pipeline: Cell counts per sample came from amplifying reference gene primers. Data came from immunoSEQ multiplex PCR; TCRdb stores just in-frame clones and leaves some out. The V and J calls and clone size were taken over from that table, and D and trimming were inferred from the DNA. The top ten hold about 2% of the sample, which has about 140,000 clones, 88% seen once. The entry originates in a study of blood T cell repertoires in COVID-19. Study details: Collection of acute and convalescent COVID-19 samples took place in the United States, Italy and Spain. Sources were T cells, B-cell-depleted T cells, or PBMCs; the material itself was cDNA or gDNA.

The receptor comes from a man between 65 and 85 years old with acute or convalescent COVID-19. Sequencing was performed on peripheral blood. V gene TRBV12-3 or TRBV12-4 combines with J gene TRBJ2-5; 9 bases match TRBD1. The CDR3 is CASSRTGEETQYF. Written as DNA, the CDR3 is TGTGCCAGCAGCAGGACAGGGGAAGAGACCCAGTACTTC.